The present T cell receptor (beta chain) was sequenced within a study of Ad26.COV2.S vaccination and SARS-CoV-2 variants. Study as a whole: Once or twice, 56 days apart, Ad26.COV2.S was delivered intramuscularly.

TCRdb keeps only in-frame clones here, not all; method: immunoSEQ multiplex PCR. The sample includes a few hundred thousand clones, about 83% of them seen just once. Note on this clone: Its target is unknown.

Germline V gene lookup returns CDR1 SGHNT and CDR2 YYREEE (reference sequence). This CDR3 region has 15 residues. V was shortened by 1 base and J by 4 bases, with 14 bases between the two germline ends. Study conclusions and caveats: Vaccine recipients surpassed placebo recipients in spike-specific TCR breadth.

This sample's treatment: roughly 19 received Ad26.COV2.S at low or high dose, single or two shots; roughly five received placebo; per-sample allocation not given. The study sampled participants on day 63 after the first vaccine or placebo injection. Donor was an adult aged 18-55 years in Boston. Built on an Ad26 vector, the vaccine expressed Wuhan-strain SARS-CoV-2 spike. The material sequenced was peripheral blood, taken in a trial of Ad26.COV2.S vaccine versus placebo. The receptor was isolated from a person aged 18-65 years who received the Ad26.COV2.S COVID-19 vaccine or a placebo. This chain uses TRBV5-4 with TRBJ1-1; TRBD1 is a possible D gene (6 bases). This CDR3 reads CASSLPRTDATEAFF. CDR3 sequence (DNA): TGTGCCAGCAGCTTGCCCCGGACAGATGCCACTGAAGCTTTCTTT. Using reference TRBV5-4 and TRBJ1-1 for the parts outside the CDR3, the full variable domain is ETGVTQSPTHLIKTRGQQVTLRCSSQSGHNTVSWYQQALGQGPQFIFQYYREEENGRGNFPPRFSGLQFPNYSSELNVNALELDDSALYLCASSLPRTDATEAFFGQGTRLTVV.